This T cell receptor (beta chain) was observed in a study of somatic mutations in cytotoxic T cells in rheumatoid arthritis (TCRdb year 2017). In the study overall: Right after diagnosis and prior to the start of any treatment, less than 35 ml EDTA of peripheral blood was drawn from patients. Sorted V beta1+ cells also underwent TCRB sequencing, and some V beta antibody-stained T-cell populations were flow-sorted at nearly 100% purity on a FACSAria II or Sony SH800. In newly diagnosed rheumatoid arthritis without treatment, the study examined if expanded CD8+ T-cell clones harbor somatic mutations, relying on TCRB deep sequencing to characterize clonality. TCRB deep sequencing was performed for under 75 rheumatoid arthritis patients and approximately 20 healthy controls. Patients and controls did not essentially differ in median age, which was nearly identical between the groups.

Positive magnetic bead selection on an AutoMACS was used to isolate CD4+ and CD8+ cells, with flow cytometry used to check purity. A TCR V beta antibody panel was used in flow cytometry to screen first for clonal expansions, which were then characterized by TCRB deep sequencing of sorted CD8+ fractions. Ficoll-Paque PLUS density gradient separation was used to isolate peripheral blood mononuclear cells. Nucleospin Tissue or Tissue XS kits were used to extract DNA from CD4-enriched, CD8-enriched or PBMC samples, and a Qubit 2.0 fluorometer was used for quantification. Points the paper makes about the study in general: An increase of CD8+ clonality with age was seen in patients (Spearman r ≈ 0.46) but not in healthy controls. There was no significant difference in CD8+ T-cell clonality between rheumatoid arthritis patients and age-matched healthy controls. The finding that TRBV07 was slightly underrepresented in patients was left unadjusted for multiple comparisons. The antigen targets of the expanded CD8+ clones were unknown, and absence from virus-specific databases did not rule out viral specificity. In about an eighth of the roughly 60 patients the largest CD8+ clone exceeded 20% of CD8+ cells, and several identical CD8+ TCRB sequences were shared between blood and synovial fluid.

Genomic DNA underwent TCRB CDR3 sequencing using the immunoSEQ assay. Per the original workflow: Patient CD8+ clones larger than 1% were compared against published virus-specific TCRB sequences, and only a few matched. Nothing other than productive TCRB rearrangements was included in the analyses. Defining a clone by its unique TCRB CDR3 sequence, the study calculated clonality as a productive clonality index derived from Shannon entropy. The template counts of each clone relative to the total templates per sample were used to calculate repertoire overlap between two samples. V-gene usage from TCRB sequencing and V-gene usage measured by flow cytometry were correlated (Spearman r of roughly 0.56). TCRdb mirrors the immuneACCESS table, restricted to in-frame sequences. Some clones are absent from its copies; in checked studies, under half trace to an unresolved V gene, and the reason for the others is unknown. Clone size and the V and J calls come from that table; the DNA yielded D and trimming. The sample contains roughly 20,000 clones, approximately 82% of them found a single time. Jointly, the top ten make up roughly 14% of the sample.

In regard to this clone: Which antigen it targets is not known. There are no base qualities to consult, and no much larger clone falls within one base.

From the cysteine up to the phenylalanine, the CDR3 has a length of 12 residues. The retained sequence is limited to the CDR3, 36 bases, with the frame set at the first base. V drops 2 bases and J drops 5 bases, leaving 4 bases in between. Reading the germline V gene gives CDR1 SNHLY and CDR2 FYNNEI. Sequenced: CD8+ T cells sorted from blood. The receptor was derived from an adult with rheumatoid arthritis. The V and J genes are TRBV2 and TRBJ2-1; the D gene identity is not certain. The CDR3 reads as follows: CASSERDNEQFF. The DNA sequence is given as TGTGCCAGCAGTGAACGGGACAATGAGCAGTTCTTC. The CDR3, completed at both ends by the reference TRBV2 and TRBJ2-1 genes, gives the full variable domain EPEVTQTPSHQVTQMGQEVILRCVPISNHLYFYWYRQILGQKVEFLVSFYNNEISEKSEIFDDQFSVERPDGSNFTLKIRSTKLEDSAMYFCASSERDNEQFFGPGTRLTVL.